The 19 T cell receptor beta chains in this list originate from one sample, sequenced in a study of Ad26.COV2.S vaccination and SARS-CoV-2 variants. Profiling relied on immunoSEQ multiplex PCR, and the TCRdb table lists in-frame clones only, not all of them. Here the sample spans around 320,000 clones, 85% being singletons. Stated treatment: around 19 received Ad26.COV2.S at low or high dose, single or two shots; about 5 received placebo; per-sample allocation not given. At day 63 after the first vaccine or placebo injection, samples were drawn. The sequencing here drew on peripheral blood, taken in a trial of Ad26.COV2.S vaccine versus placebo. Receptors were obtained from a person between 18 and 59 years old who received the Ad26.COV2.S COVID-19 vaccine or a placebo.

The rearrangement links TRBV6-1 to TRBJ1-5, with no clear D. Trimming left V 1 base short and J 7 bases short, with 8 bases between. Germline V gene data show CDR1 as MNHNS and CDR2 as SASEGT. The CDR3 contains 13 residues. CDR3 bases: TGTGCCAGCAGTGAAGTCCCTGGACAGCCCCAGCATTTT. Translation: CASSEVPGQPQHF.

CDR3 in amino acids: CAISADRRWAETQYF. The CDR3 DNA follows: TGTGCCATCAGTGCGGACCGCAGGTGGGCAGAGACCCAGTACTTC. The V and J genes are TRBV10-3 and TRBJ2-5; no firm D call. Trimming pared 4 bases from V and 4 bases from J, leaving 16 bases between. The CDR3 runs to 15 residues. The germline CDR1 and CDR2 sequences are ENHRY and SYGVKD.

The chain couples TRBV19 to TRBJ1-3; TRBD1 is a possible D gene (5 bases). Deletions cut 5 bases from V and 0 bases from J, with 14 bases between. CDR1 is LNHDA, CDR2 SQIVND, per germline (reference sequence). This CDR3 has 16 amino acids. The CDR3 sequence: CASSLGDWRSGNTIYF. CDR3 DNA: TGTGCCAGTAGTTTAGGGGACTGGCGCTCTGGAAACACCATATATTTT.

This chain joins TRBV3-1 (or the pseudogene TRBV3-2) and TRBJ2-7; D is ambiguous. CDR3 size: 14 residues. Germline V gene sequence: CDR1 LGHDT, CDR2 YNNKEL (reference sequence). The V end lost 1 base, the J end lost 2 bases, and 9 bases lay between the germline ends. This chain's CDR3 is CASSQVDGAYEQYF. The CDR3 region has the DNA TGTGCCAGCAGCCAAGTTGACGGAGCCTACGAGCAGTACTTC.

The rearrangement links TRBV3-1 (or the pseudogene TRBV3-2) to TRBJ1-2, with 9 bases that match TRBD1. The CDR3 extends over 17 amino acids. The trim removed 3 bases at V and 1 base at J, leaving 9 bases unmatched. Per the germline V gene, CDR1 is LGHDT and CDR2 is YNNKEL (reference sequence). In DNA form, the CDR3 reads TGTGCCAGCAGCCAGAGGGGACAGGGCCCTTTTAACTATGGCTACACCTTC. This translates into CASSQRGQGPFNYGYTF.

The chain couples TRBV6-6 to TRBJ1-5, with TRBD1 matching 8 bases. The CDR3 is 15 residues long. The J segment lost 4 bases and the V segment lost 6 bases, leaving 8 bases of the junction unmatched. CDR1 is MNHNY, CDR2 SVGAGI, per germline (reference sequence). CDR3 coding DNA: TGTGCCAGCAGCCCCGGACAGGGCCTTAATCAGCCCCAGCATTTT. Protein sequence: CASSPGQGLNQPQHF.

This clone has just one count. V usage is TRBV19 and J usage is TRBJ1-2; the D is unclear. Trimming removed 8 bases from V and 6 bases from J, with 16 bases in between. The CDR3 has 13 amino acids. Germline values: CDR1 LNHDA, CDR2 SQIVND (reference sequence). CDR3: CASGQRVWNGYTF. In DNA form, the CDR3 reads TGTGCCAGTGGTCAGCGGGTTTGGAATGGCTACACCTTC.

The rearrangement uses TRBV15 and TRBJ1-5; no firm D call. The germline gives CDR1 LNHNV, CDR2 YYDKDF (reference sequence). The CDR3 spans 12 residues. The V gene lost 3 bases and the J gene lost 6 bases, with 6 bases spanning the gap. This CDR3 is CATSSARQPQHF. Written as DNA, the CDR3 is TGTGCCACCAGCAGCGCCCGTCAGCCCCAGCATTTT. Supplemented by reference TRBV15 and TRBJ1-5, the full variable domain reads DAMVIQNPRYQVTQFGKPVTLSCSQTLNHNVMYWYQQKSSQAPKLLFHYYDKDFNNEADTPDNFQSRRPNTSFCFLDIRSPGLGDTAMYLCATSSARQPQHFGDGTRLSIL.

The V call is TRBV27, the J call TRBJ2-2, with 12 bases matching TRBD1. This CDR3 is built from 15 residues. With 6 bases clipped from V and 4 bases from J, the junction kept 3 bases outside the gene matches. From germline, CDR1 is MNHEY and CDR2 SMNVEV (reference sequence). The CDR3 sequence is CASSLGQGATGELFF. DNA of the CDR3: TGTGCCAGCAGCCTGGGACAGGGGGCCACCGGGGAGCTGTTTTTT.

This clone occurred a few times. The rearrangement links TRBV6-1 to TRBJ2-3; D could derive from TRBD1 or TRBD2 (5 bases each). Germline V lookup: CDR1 MNHNS, CDR2 SASEGT. The length of the CDR3 is 16 residues. V lost 2 bases, J lost 2 bases, and 14 bases lay in between. The DNA for the CDR3 is TGTGCCAGCAGTGAAACGGCGGACGGGACCACAGATACGCAGTATTTT. Protein product: CASSETADGTTDTQYF.

The chain uses TRBV19 and TRBJ1-6; D is uncertain. Germline loops: CDR1 LNHDA, CDR2 SQIVND (reference sequence). The length of the CDR3 is 15 residues. V lost 7 bases and J 7 bases, leaving 17 bases between the germline ends. CDR3 coding DNA: TGTGCCAGTAAGGGATCCCCGTCTCCAAATTCACCCCTCCACTTT. It specifies CASKGSPSPNSPLHF.

The rearrangement joins TRBV6-6 to TRBJ2-1; the D is unclear. The ends were cut back, 0 bases at V and 12 bases at J, with 6 bases in the middle. This CDR3 contains 11 residues. Germline V gene data show CDR1 as MNHNY and CDR2 as SVGAGI (reference sequence). The CDR3, as DNA: TGTGCCAGCAGTTACTCGACTGTGCAGTTCTTC. It yields the protein CASSYSTVQFF.

The chain combines TRBV4-1 with TRBJ1-5; 7 bases are shared with TRBD1. This CDR3 is 18 amino acids long. V shed 1 base, J shed 0 bases, and the junction held 9 bases outside the gene matches. Germline lookup yields CDR1 MGHRA and CDR2 YSYEKL. The CDR3 DNA follows: TGCGCCAGCAGCCAAGCCCACACCGGGACAGTTAGCAATCAGCCCCAGCATTTT. Encoded protein: CASSQAHTGTVSNQPQHF.

The chain carries TRBV7-9 and TRBJ2-3, with 8 bases fitting TRBD2. The V gene end was trimmed by 10 bases and the J gene end by 4 bases; junction bases not matched to a gene: 10. The CDR3 covers 14 residues. The germline CDR1 and CDR2 sequences are SEHNR and FQNEAQ (reference sequence). DNA of the CDR3: TGTGCCACACGGGGGGGCCACCCCTCAGATACGCAGTATTTT. As protein: CATRGGHPSDTQYF.

The chain employs TRBV7-9 and TRBJ1-2; D is perhaps TRBD1 (6 bases). V was cut by 1 base and J by 4 bases, with 13 bases left in between. This CDR3 region has 15 residues. The germline V gene encodes CDR1 SEHNR and CDR2 FQNEAQ (reference sequence). The CDR3 loop reads CASSLEGGWGYGYTF. The CDR3 nucleotides are TGTGCCAGCAGCTTAGAAGGGGGATGGGGCTATGGCTACACCTTC.

This clone was counted a few times. J is TRBJ2-1 and V is TRBV9; D gene ambiguous. The CDR3 covers 18 residues. CDR1 and CDR2 from the germline V gene are SGDLS and YYNGEE. V lost 4 bases and J 5 bases, leaving 25 bases between the germline ends. CDR3 protein: CASSRTRYVYNRNNEQFF. CDR3 DNA sequence: TGTGCCAGCAGCCGAACAAGATACGTCTATAACCGAAACAATGAGCAGTTCTTC. The full variable domain, completed using reference TRBV9 and TRBJ2-1, is DSGVTQTPKHLITATGQRVTLRCSPRSGDLSVYWYQQSLDQGLQFLIQYYNGEERAKGNILERFSAQQFPDLHSELNLSSLELGDSALYFCASSRTRYVYNRNNEQFFGPGTRLTVL.

This clone came up a few times. The chain uses TRBV10-3 and TRBJ1-4; weak D call: TRBD1 (5 bases). Germline V gene lookup returns CDR1 ENHRY and CDR2 SYGVKD. Deletions cut 4 bases from V and 7 bases from J, with 13 bases between. There are 14 residues in the CDR3. The DNA for the CDR3 is TGTGCCATCAGTGTACAGGCCGGGGGTGAAAAACTGTTTTTT. The encoded protein is CAISVQAGGEKLFF.

The V and J genes are TRBV28 and TRBJ2-3; possible D gene TRBD1, 5 bases. V was trimmed by 5 bases and J by 2 bases, leaving 11 bases between them. CDR1 and CDR2 from the germline V gene are MDHEN and SYDVKM. The CDR3 is 14 residues long. The CDR3 spells CASSHRQITDTQYF. CDR3 DNA sequence: TGTGCCAGCAGTCATCGACAGATCACAGATACGCAGTATTTT.

This chain links TRBV5-4 with TRBJ2-2; no definite D call. Germline V gene sequence: CDR1 SGHNT, CDR2 YYREEE (reference sequence). The CDR3 is made up of 18 amino acids. Trimming took 0 bases from V and 7 from J, leaving 22 bases between them. The DNA for the CDR3 is TGTGCCAGCAGCTTGGTGTTTTCCAGCCGAGTCGAAGGCGGGGAGCTGTTTTTT. Translating gives CASSLVFSSRVEGGELFF.